The 23 T cell receptor beta chains in this list originate from one sample, sequenced in a study of response to subunit inactivated influenza vaccine. MiXCR, applied by TCRdb to the RT-PCR reads, yields one record per CDR3 protein. In the table there are hundreds of thousands of distinct CDR3 sequences, around 13% of which are singletons. This material consisted of PBMCs from blood, taken roughly 15 days before vaccination. These TCRs come from a man in his fifties who received an inactivated influenza vaccine.

This clonotype was seen a few times. The V call is TRBV6-2 or TRBV6-3, the J call TRBJ2-2; a weak D match, TRBD2 (5 bases). Germline assignment: CDR1 MNHEY and CDR2 SVGEGT. The CDR3 has 16 residues. V dropped 5 bases and J dropped 0 bases, with 13 bases sitting between them. The chain's CDR3 is CASSGGGVANTGELFF. The CDR3, as DNA: TGTGCCAGCAGTGGTGGAGGCGTTGCGAACACCGGGGAGCTGTTTTTT.

This clonotype was observed a few times. V gene TRBV6-1 combines with J gene TRBJ2-5, with D possibly matching TRBD2 (7 bases). Germline CDR1 is MNHNS and CDR2 is SASEGT. The CDR3 is 15 residues long. V lost 4 bases and J 5 bases, leaving 17 bases between the germline ends. The CDR3 protein is CASSGSGGLGETQYF. The CDR3 DNA reads as TGTGCCAGCAGTGGATCCGGGGGGCTCGGGGAGACCCAGTACTTC.

The chain couples TRBV12-3 or TRBV12-4 to TRBJ1-3; 8 positions agree with TRBD1. V lost 8 bases and J lost 2; bases outside the gene matches: 2. This CDR3 is built from 13 residues. The CDR3 loop reads CASLTGAGNTIYF. The CDR3 DNA follows: TGTGCCAGCCTGACAGGGGCTGGAAACACCATATATTTT.

There are many counts of this clonotype. The chain uses TRBV5-6 and TRBJ2-2; TRBD2 agrees at 12 bases. This CDR3 is built from 16 residues. V was clipped by 4 bases and J by 2 bases; unmatched bases: 3. CDR1 and CDR2 (germline): SGHDT, YYEEEE. This CDR3 is CASSPLAGGNTGELFF. CDR3 bases: TGTGCCAGCAGCCCACTAGCGGGAGGCAACACCGGGGAGCTGTTTTTT.

This clonotype showed up just a few times. V gene TRBV29-1 combines with J gene TRBJ1-4; D is possibly TRBD1 (5 bases). The CDR3 covers 12 residues. Trimming removed 5 bases from V and 6 bases from J, with 10 bases in between. Germline loops: CDR1 SQVTM, CDR2 ANQGSEA. CDR3 sequence: CSVMGPDEKLFF. The CDR3 DNA reads TGCAGCGTTATGGGGCCCGATGAAAAACTGTTTTTT.

The V and J genes are TRBV18 and TRBJ2-7, with TRBD1 matching over 11 bases. CDR3 length: 15 amino acids. The germline V gene has CDR1 KGHSH and CDR2 LQKENI. V was pared by 2 bases and J by 4 bases, with 4 bases of the junction left unmatched. The CDR3 DNA reads as TGTGCCAGCTCACCAGACGGGACAGGGGGATACGAGCAGTACTTC. This encodes CASSPDGTGGYEQYF.

The chain combines TRBV12-3 or TRBV12-4 with TRBJ2-5, with D possibly matching TRBD1 (6 bases). Trimming removed 7 bases from V and 1 base from J, with 16 bases in between. CDR3 length: 15 amino acids. The CDR3 bases are TGTGCCAGCATCGCAGGGGAACCGGTCCAAGAGACCCAGTACTTC. Residues: CASIAGEPVQETQYF.

CDR3 nucleotide sequence: TGCAGTGCTAGGGGGCTAGCGGGAGGACCTCACTCTATATACGAGCAGTACTTC. This codes for CSARGLAGGPHSIYEQYF. This chain uses TRBV20-1 with TRBJ2-7; 11 bases are a match to TRBD2. V was pared by 3 bases and J by 4 bases, with 17 bases of the junction left unmatched. The CDR3 length is 18 residues. The germline V gene has CDR1 DFQATT and CDR2 SNEGSKA (reference sequence).

The rearrangement joins TRBV7-3 to TRBJ2-1; tentatively, D is TRBD1 or TRBD2 (5 bases each). The CDR3 loop spans 11 amino acids. Trimming removed 5 bases at V and 15 bases at J, with 14 bases between. Germline values: CDR1 SGHTA, CDR2 FQGTGA. CDR3 nucleotide sequence: TGTGCCAGCAGCAAGGGACCTCTCAGGTTCTTC. It specifies CASSKGPLRFF.

This clonotype was seen more than once but under ten times. The chain recombines TRBV20-1 with TRBJ1-1; D is perhaps TRBD1 (6 bases). V was pared by 3 bases and J by 2 bases, with 13 bases between. Germline V gene lookup returns CDR1 DFQATT and CDR2 SNEGSKA (reference sequence). The CDR3 consists of 14 residues. The CDR3 region has the DNA TGCAGTGCTAGGGACAGAAGAACAAACACTGAAGCTTTCTTT. Its protein is CSARDRRTNTEAFF.

The gene calls are TRBV4-1 and TRBJ2-5, with D perhaps matching TRBD1 (5 bases). This CDR3 contains 17 residues. The V and J ends lost 0 bases and 4 bases respectively, with 18 bases between them. The germline CDR1 and CDR2 sequences are MGHRA and YSYEKL. The CDR3 loop is CASSQDGAGIALETQYF. DNA of the CDR3: TGCGCCAGCAGCCAAGATGGGGCAGGGATAGCCCTAGAGACCCAGTACTTC.

The chain recombines TRBV9 with TRBJ1-1, with D tentatively TRBD1 (5 bases). The CDR3 runs to 14 residues. The V gene lost 1 base and the J gene lost 5 bases, with 12 bases spanning the gap. Germline loops: CDR1 SGDLS, CDR2 YYNGEE. The CDR3 is CASSVRDRRTEAFF. CDR3 sequence (DNA): TGTGCCAGCAGCGTAAGGGACCGTCGGACTGAAGCTTTCTTT.

The rearrangement uses TRBV7-2 and TRBJ2-1; no definite D call. The CDR3 covers 13 residues. CDR1 is SGHTA, CDR2 FQGNSA, per germline. Between the trimmed V and J ends, which lost 5 bases and 9 bases, there was a span of 14 bases. CDR3 bases: TGTGCCAGCAGCGCCCGTCTCTATCCTGAGCAGTTCTTC. Translated, it gives CASSARLYPEQFF. Supplemented by reference TRBV7-2 and TRBJ2-1, the full variable domain reads GAGVSQSPSNKVTEKGKDVELRCDPISGHTALYWYRQSLGQGLEFLIYFQGNSAPDKSGLPSDRFSAERTGGSVSTLTIQRTQQEDSAVYLCASSARLYPEQFFGPGTRLTVL.

The chain employs TRBV20-1 and TRBJ2-7; D is uncertain. Germline loops: CDR1 DFQATT, CDR2 SNEGSKA (reference sequence). V lost 3 bases and J lost 0, with 9 bases in between. CDR3 length equals 13 residues. CDR3 DNA: TGCAGTGCTAGGCCCGAAAGCTCCTACGAGCAGTACTTC. Translated, it gives CSARPESSYEQYF.

This clonotype was seen at least ten times. The CDR3 DNA is TGTGCCAGCAGCCAAGTTAGCGGATACTACAATGAGCAGTTCTTC. It codes for CASSQVSGYYNEQFF. The rearrangement joins TRBV3-1 to TRBJ2-1; TRBD2 might be the D (6 bases). Germline V gives CDR1 LGHDT, CDR2 YNNKEL (reference sequence). The V end was cut by 1 base, the J end by 3 bases, with 10 bases between. This CDR3 has 15 amino acids.

The V gene is TRBV5-1, the J gene TRBJ2-3, with TRBD1 identical over 9 bases. The CDR3 length is 16 residues. Per germline, CDR1 SGHRS and CDR2 YFSETQ. Losses at the gene ends were 4 bases for V and 3 bases for J; bases not matched to a gene: 9. For the CDR3, the DNA is TGCGCCAGCAGCCATACAGGGGGCGCATCAACAGATACGCAGTATTTT. It is translated as CASSHTGGASTDTQYF.

This chain connects TRBV20-1 to TRBJ2-7; D possibly corresponds to TRBD1 (5 bases). V was clipped by 6 bases and J by 0 bases, with 9 bases between them. The CDR3 contains 12 residues. Germline values: CDR1 DFQATT, CDR2 SNEGSKA (reference sequence). CDR3 region: CSAMDISYEQYF. CDR3 DNA sequence: TGCAGTGCCATGGACATCTCCTACGAGCAGTACTTC.

The chain employs TRBV7-2 and TRBJ2-7; 10 bases map to TRBD2. The germline gives CDR1 SGHTA, CDR2 FQGNSA. CDR3 length: 15 amino acids. The V and J ends lost 5 bases and 4 bases, in that order; junction bases with no gene match: 8. CDR3 loop: CASSHRTSGVYEQYF. The CDR3 DNA reads as TGTGCCAGCAGCCACAGGACTAGCGGAGTTTACGAGCAGTACTTC.

Here the CDR3 DNA reads TGTGCCAGCAGCGTAGAGGGGGGGCCCCTCCAAGAGACCCAGTACTTC. It is translated as CASSVEGGPLQETQYF. The V call is TRBV9, the J call TRBJ2-5; perhaps TRBD2 as D (7 bases). This CDR3 is 16 amino acids long. The germline gives CDR1 SGDLS, CDR2 YYNGEE. The V end was cut by 0 bases, the J end by 1 base, with 13 bases between.

This clonotype has only a few counts. The J gene is TRBJ2-7, the V gene TRBV6-2 or TRBV6-3, with D tentatively TRBD1 or TRBD2 (5 bases each). The germline V gene has CDR1 MNHEY and CDR2 SVGEGT. V was shortened by 8 bases and J by 2 bases, with 10 bases between the two germline ends. This CDR3 region has 12 residues. The CDR3 reads CASGDGAYEQYF. In nucleotides, the CDR3 is TGTGCCAGCGGGGACGGTGCCTACGAGCAGTACTTC.

The CDR3 here is CASPRSRDPKDNEQFF. CDR3 in DNA: TGTGCCAGTCCCAGAAGTCGGGACCCAAAAGACAATGAGCAGTTCTTC. The V gene is TRBV19, the J gene TRBJ2-1; D assignment may be TRBD1 or TRBD2 (5 bases each). The CDR3 covers 16 residues. The V and J ends lost 8 bases and 5 bases respectively, with 22 bases between them. Germline V gene sequence: CDR1 LNHDA, CDR2 SQIVND (reference sequence).

This clonotype was seen many times. V and J are TRBV5-6 and TRBJ1-1, with TRBD1 matching 10 bases. CDR1 and CDR2 from the germline V gene are SGHDT and YYEEEE. The CDR3 contains 14 residues. With V trimmed by 5 bases and J by 7 bases, 8 bases remained unmatched. CDR3 bases: TGTGCCAGCAGATACCGGGACAGGGGTTATGAAGCTTTCTTT. Translating gives CASRYRDRGYEAFF. The variable domain in full, completed from reference TRBV5-6 and TRBJ1-1, reads DAGVTQSPTHLIKTRGQQVTLRCSPKSGHDTVSWYQQALGQGPQFIFQYYEEEERQRGNFPDRFSGHQFPNYSSELNVNALLLGDSALYLCASRYRDRGYEAFFGQGTRLTVV.

This clonotype has more than one count but fewer than ten. The chain is built from TRBV24-1 and TRBJ2-1; a weak D match, TRBD2 (7 bases). Trimming removed 4 bases at V and 4 bases at J, with 22 bases between. Germline CDR1 reads KGHDR; CDR2 reads SFDVKD. CDR3 length: 18 amino acids. The CDR3 sequence: CATSDPLTGIGGYNEQFF. CDR3 DNA: TGTGCCACCAGTGACCCCTTAACAGGGATCGGGGGGTACAATGAGCAGTTCTTC.